This TCR beta chain is drawn from a study of T cells after yellow fever vaccination. Across the whole study: Fractions low in cell number were prepared with SMART-Seq v4 Ultra Low Input.

TCRdb re-analysed the 5' RACE reads in MiXCR, keeping a single row per CDR3 protein. Of about 330,000 distinct CDR3 sequences in the sample, approximately 8% were seen once. Findings of the study overall: A secondary response was less intense yet reached its peak sooner, at day 5 versus 15. Post-booster repertoires again held most primary-vaccination clones (roughly 96% CD4, 75% to 90% CD8). The bulk population could contribute abundant contaminating clonotypes to FACS-sorted repertoires.

The CDR3 contains 13 residues. The V gene lost 6 bases and the J gene lost 0 bases, with 7 bases spanning the gap. In germline, CDR1 is MNHNS, CDR2 SASEGT. This clonotype was observed many times. The target antigen is unknown. The chain combines TRBV6-1 with TRBJ2-3; unclear D gene. The source of this sequence is a man aged 18 to 29 who received the YFV17D yellow fever vaccine. Sample: PBMCs, taken about 41 days after the first yellow fever vaccination. This CDR3 reads CASRHHSTDTQYF. CDR3 coding DNA: TGTGCCAGCAGACACCACAGCACAGATACGCAGTATTTT.